These T cell receptor beta chains were read from a single sample in a study of post-analysis software for immune sequencing data. MiXCR, run by TCRdb on the PCR reads, gives a single entry per CDR3 protein. This sample has roughly 400,000 distinct CDR3 sequences, with less than 40% found just once. The sequenced sample was blood. Every receptor here comes from a girl aged 2 to 9 with multiple sclerosis. CDR3s include the opening cysteine and the closing phenylalanine or tryptophan. The D gene is left open where the match is weak. Clone size is not always given. Where it is, it says once, few, many or a class for expanded clones.

j_call d_call clone_size v_call cdr3_nt cdr3_aa
TRBJ2-3 - few TRBV6-5 TGTGCCAGCAGTCTACAGGGTTCCGCAGATACGCAGTATTTT CASSLQGSADTQYF
TRBJ1-2 - few TRBV28 TGTGCCAGCAGTGGGACGGCCTATGGCTACACCTTC CASSGTAYGYTF
TRBJ2-3 TRBD2 - TRBV20-1 TGCAGTGCTAGCAAATCTAGCGGGAGGGCCGGGAATACGCAGTATTTT CSASKSSGRAGNTQYF
TRBJ1-1 - - TRBV12-5 TGTGCTAGTGGTTTGCCCACGGGCAGTAGGAACACTGAAGCTTTCTTT CASGLPTGSRNTEAFF
TRBJ1-4 TRBD1 - TRBV5-1 TGCGCCAGCAGCAGGGGACAGGGGGTCGAAAAACTGTTTTTT CASSRGQGVEKLFF
TRBJ1-2 TRBD1 few TRBV20-1 TGCAGTGCAACGGACAGGCTAAACTATGGCTACACCTTC CSATDRLNYGYTF
TRBJ2-7 - few TRBV5-1 TGCGCCAGCAGCCGACCGGGGCGGGAAAGTCTCGAGCAGTACTTC CASSRPGRESLEQYF
TRBJ2-7 - - TRBV29-1 TGCAGCGTTGAAGGCAGGGGTTCTTTCTGGAACGAGCAGTACTTC CSVEGRGSFWNEQYF
TRBJ1-1 - - TRBV6-5 TGTGCCAGCGCTAAGGGTGGCAGGGAGAAGAAAGCTTTCTTT CASAKGGREKKAFF
TRBJ2-5 TRBD2 - TRBV9 TGTGCCAGCAGCAGGTGGACTAGCCCCCAAGAGACCCAGTACTTC CASSRWTSPQETQYF
TRBJ2-5 - - TRBV24-1 TGTGCCACCGGTGGAGCGGGTACTGATGTGGAGACCCAGTACTTC CATGGAGTDVETQYF
TRBJ2-7 TRBD1 few TRBV29-1 TGCAGCGTTGTAAGGGGGACAGGTCTCGAGCAGTACTTC CSVVRGTGLEQYF
TRBJ2-1 - few TRBV2 TGTGCCAGCAGTGGGGGGTGGGCCGATGAGCAGTTCTTC CASSGGWADEQFF
TRBJ2-1 - - TRBV28 TGTGCCAGCAGTTCATCGCTCATCGGAAATGAGCAGTTCTTC CASSSSLIGNEQFF
TRBJ1-5 - - TRBV7-8 TGTGCCAGCACAAACAGGGCCAAAAATCAGCCCCAGCATTTT CASTNRAKNQPQHF
TRBJ2-7 TRBD2 few TRBV20-1 TGCAGTGCTAGGTCTAGCGGATCCTACGAGCAGTACTTC CSARSSGSYEQYF
TRBJ1-5 - - TRBV24-1 TGTGCCACCAGTGACCGGAGGAGCAATCAGCCCCAGCATTTT CATSDRRSNQPQHF
TRBJ2-7 TRBD1 once TRBV20-1 TGCAGTGCACAACTCGAGGACAGGCTAGCCTACGAGCAGTACTTC CSAQLEDRLAYEQYF
TRBJ2-1 - few TRBV12-3/TRBV12-4 TGTGCCAGCAGGACGGGATCCTACAATGAGCAGTTCTTC CASRTGSYNEQFF
TRBJ1-2 - - TRBV2 TGTGCCAGCAGTCCACCGGGACGGTCCAAATATGGCTACACCTTC CASSPPGRSKYGYTF
TRBJ1-2 - - TRBV14 TGTGCCAGCAGTCACTCTCGGGGCTATGGCTACACCTTC CASSHSRGYGYTF
TRBJ2-3 - - TRBV6-4 TGTGTCAGCAGTTGGGCGGATAGCACAGATACGCAGTATTTT CVSSWADSTDTQYF
TRBJ1-2 TRBD1 - TRBV28 TGTGCCAGCAGTGTACAGGGGGACTATGGCTACACCTTC CASSVQGDYGYTF
TRBJ2-7 - - TRBV2 TGTGCCAGCAGAAACCGGGACGGGTTTTCCTACGAGCAGTACTTC CASRNRDGFSYEQYF
TRBJ2-1 - - TRBV19 TGTGCCAGTAGTATTTTTATGGGGGTATTTGACGAGCAGTTCTTC CASSIFMGVFDEQFF
TRBJ2-1 TRBD1 few TRBV29-1 TGCAGCGTTGAGGGCGACAGGGGATATTACAATGAGCAGTTCTTC CSVEGDRGYYNEQFF